This T cell receptor beta chain comes out of a study of cytomegalovirus exposure and HLA in healthy donors. Study-level results: Reportedly, TCR beta sequences accurately predicted HLA-A and HLA-B alleles in most subjects. 150 or so TCR beta chains were listed as cytomegalovirus-associated.

CDR3 length equals 15 residues. V was pared by 4 bases and J by 8 bases, with 20 bases between. Germline V gene lookup returns CDR1 MDHEN and CDR2 SYDVKM. This clone showed up just once. What it recognizes is unknown. PCR employed 60 Vbeta and 13 Jbeta primers. The method was immunoSEQ multiplex PCR; TCRdb's version includes in-frame clones alone and lacks a portion of them. The table shows 40,000 to 45,000 clones, with roughly 51% occurring only once. Sequenced input: PBMCs. The rearrangement joins TRBV28 to TRBJ1-2, with D possibly being TRBD1 (5 bases). This TCR was sampled from a man aged 60-69 years in good health and CMV-seronegative. The CDR3 reads CASSSSFGTGRGYTF. The CDR3 nucleotides read TGTGCCAGCAGTTCCTCCTTCGGGACTGGAAGAGGCTACACCTTC.